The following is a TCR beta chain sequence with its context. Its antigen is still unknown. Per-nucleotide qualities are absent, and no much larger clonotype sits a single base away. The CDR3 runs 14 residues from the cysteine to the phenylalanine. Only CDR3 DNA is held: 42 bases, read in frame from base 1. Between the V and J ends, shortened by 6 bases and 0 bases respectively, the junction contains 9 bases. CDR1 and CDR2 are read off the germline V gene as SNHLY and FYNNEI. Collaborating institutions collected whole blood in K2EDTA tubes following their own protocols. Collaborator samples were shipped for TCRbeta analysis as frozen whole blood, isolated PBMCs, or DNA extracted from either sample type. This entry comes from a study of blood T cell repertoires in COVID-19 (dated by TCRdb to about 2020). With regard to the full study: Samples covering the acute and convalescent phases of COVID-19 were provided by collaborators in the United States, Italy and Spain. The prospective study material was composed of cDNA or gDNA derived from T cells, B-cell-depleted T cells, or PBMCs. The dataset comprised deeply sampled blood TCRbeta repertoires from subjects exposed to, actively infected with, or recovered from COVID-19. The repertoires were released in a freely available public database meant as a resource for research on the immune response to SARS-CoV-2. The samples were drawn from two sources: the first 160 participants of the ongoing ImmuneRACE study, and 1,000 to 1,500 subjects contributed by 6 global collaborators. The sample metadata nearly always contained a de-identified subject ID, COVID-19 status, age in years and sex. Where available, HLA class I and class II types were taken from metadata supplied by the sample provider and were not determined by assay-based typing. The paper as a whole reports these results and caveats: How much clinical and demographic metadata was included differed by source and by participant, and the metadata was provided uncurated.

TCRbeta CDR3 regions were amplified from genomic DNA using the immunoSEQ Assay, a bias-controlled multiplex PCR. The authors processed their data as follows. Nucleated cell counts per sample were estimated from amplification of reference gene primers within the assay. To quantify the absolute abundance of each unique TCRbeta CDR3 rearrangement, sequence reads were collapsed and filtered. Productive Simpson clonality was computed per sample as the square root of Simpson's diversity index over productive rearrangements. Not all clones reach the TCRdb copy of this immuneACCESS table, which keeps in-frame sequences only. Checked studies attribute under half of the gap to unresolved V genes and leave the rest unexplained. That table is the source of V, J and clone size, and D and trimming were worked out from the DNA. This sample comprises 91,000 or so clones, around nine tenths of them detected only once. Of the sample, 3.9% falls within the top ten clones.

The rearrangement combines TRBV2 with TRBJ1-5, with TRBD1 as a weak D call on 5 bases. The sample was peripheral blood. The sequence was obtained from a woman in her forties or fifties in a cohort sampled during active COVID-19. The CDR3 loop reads CASRFGGSNQPQHF. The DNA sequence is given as TGTGCCAGCAGGTTCGGGGGTAGCAATCAGCCCCAGCATTTT.